This T cell receptor beta chain came from a study of blood T cell repertoires in COVID-19. The germline V gene has CDR1 SEHNR and CDR2 FQNEAQ (reference sequence). The CDR3 covers 13 residues. V lost 8 bases, J lost 1 base, and 11 bases lay in between. Sequencing was performed with immunoSEQ multiplex PCR; in TCRdb, only in-frame clones are kept and a portion is missing. The sample includes approximately 230,000 clones, roughly 85% of them seen just once. The rearrangement uses TRBV7-9 and TRBJ1-1; a possible D gene is TRBD1 (5 bases). Sequencing was carried out using peripheral blood. This TCR was recovered from a man aged 18 to 30 with active or convalescent COVID-19. The CDR3 DNA reads as TGTGCCAGCGGACCACAGGAGAACACTGAAGCTTTCTTT. Its protein product is CASGPQENTEAFF.